The 32 T cell receptor beta chains in this list originate from one sample, sequenced in a study of lymphopenia after photon versus proton radiotherapy. This table comes from immunoSEQ multiplex PCR, and its TCRdb copy is limited to in-frame clones, with some not included. Among about 16,000 clones listed, 88% were seen once. This specimen consisted of peripheral blood, obtained from a patient treated with proton-based radiotherapy. The receptors come from an older woman with cholangiocarcinoma. Some clones in this sample may be carry-over from other donors' samples.

The chain employs TRBV5-5 and TRBJ1-4; the match to TRBD1 covers 9 bases. Germline V CDR1 and CDR2: SGHKS, YYEKEE (reference sequence). There are 16 residues in the CDR3. The ends lost 4 bases at V and 7 bases at J; junction bases unmatched: 11. In DNA, the CDR3 is TGTGCCAGCAGCCCATTCGCCGGGACAGGGAGTGAAAAACTGTTTTTT. This codes for CASSPFAGTGSEKLFF. Using reference TRBV5-5 and TRBJ1-4 for the parts outside the CDR3, the full variable domain is DAGVTQSPTHLIKTRGQQVTLRCSPISGHKSVSWYQQVLGQGPQFIFQYYEKEERGRGNFPDRFSARQFPNYSSELNVNALLLGDSALYLCASSPFAGTGSEKLFFGSGTQLSVL.

J is TRBJ1-2 and V is TRBV7-2, with unresolved D. V gave up 1 base and J gave up 8 bases, with 14 bases separating them. CDR3 size: 14 residues. Germline V gives CDR1 SGHTA, CDR2 FQGNSA. CDR3 sequence (DNA): TGTGCCAGCAGCTTAGGGCCCAGCCCCATAGGCTACACCTTC. Translating it yields CASSLGPSPIGYTF.

V usage is TRBV27 and J usage is TRBJ2-1, with 8 bases fitting TRBD1. The CDR3 has 16 amino acids. After removal of 0 bases from V and 7 bases from J, the junction contained 8 bases not matched to a gene. Per the germline V gene, CDR1 is MNHEY and CDR2 is SMNVEV (reference sequence). The CDR3 loop reads CASSLSKAGGWNEQFF. In nucleotides, the CDR3 is TGTGCCAGCAGTTTATCGAAGGCAGGGGGCTGGAATGAGCAGTTCTTC.

The chain has TRBV9 and TRBJ1-2; D might be TRBD1 (6 bases). CDR3 length: 14 amino acids. V shed 3 bases and J shed 6 bases, with 15 bases lying between them. CDR1 is SGDLS and CDR2 is YYNGEE in the germline V gene. CDR3 residues: CASSAQGPGDGYTF. In DNA form, the CDR3 reads TGTGCCAGCAGCGCACAGGGACCAGGGGATGGCTACACCTTC.

The rearrangement uses TRBV18 and TRBJ1-1; tentative D call: TRBD1 (6 bases). V lost 5 bases and J 7 bases, leaving 14 bases between the germline ends. Germline V CDR1 and CDR2: KGHSH, LQKENI. The CDR3 runs to 13 residues. DNA for the CDR3: TGTGCCAGCTCAGAGAGGGGGAACGGTGAAGCTTTCTTT. This encodes CASSERGNGEAFF. Variable domain in full (rest from reference TRBV18 and TRBJ1-1): NAGVMQNPRHLVRRRGQEARLRCSPMKGHSHVYWYRQLPEEGLKFMVYLQKENIIDESGMPKERFSAEFPKEGPSILRIQQVVRGDSAAYFCASSERGNGEAFFGQGTRLTVV.

Note on this clone: One junction end does not reproduce the germline sequence, and a read error may be involved. The same CDR3 arises from other DNA sequences in this sample as well. The rearrangement links TRBV19 to TRBJ1-1; 7 bases map to TRBD1. Germline CDR1 reads LNHDA; CDR2 reads SQIVND (reference sequence). This CDR3 comprises 14 residues. DNA of the CDR3: TGCGCCAGTCAAGACACAGGGGCGAACACTGAAGCTTTCTTT. Translating it yields CASQDTGANTEAFF.

The J gene is TRBJ2-1, the V gene TRBV25-1; D uncertain. The germline CDR1 and CDR2 sequences are MGHDK and SYGVNS. The ends were cut back, 2 bases at V and 6 bases at J, with 14 bases in the middle. This CDR3 region has 15 residues. The CDR3 region is CASSEVIPKSNEQFF. The CDR3 DNA follows: TGTGCCAGCAGTGAAGTGATCCCCAAATCCAATGAGCAGTTCTTC.

The V and J genes are TRBV11-2 and TRBJ2-3; D tentatively fits TRBD1 or TRBD2 (5 bases each). The CDR3 length is 16 residues. Germline V gives CDR1 SGHAT, CDR2 FQNNGV. V was clipped by 5 bases and J by 0 bases, with 15 bases between them. CDR3 amino acids: CASSNGRDPSTDTQYF. The CDR3 DNA sequence: TGTGCCAGCAGCAACGGCCGGGACCCTAGCACAGATACGCAGTATTTT.

This clone was picked up one time. The rearrangement links TRBV11-1 to TRBJ2-3; no clear D gene. Per germline, CDR1 SGHAT and CDR2 FQDESV (reference sequence). The length of the CDR3 is 12 residues. The V and J ends lost 2 bases and 6 bases respectively, with 6 bases between them. The CDR3 region is CASSLNLDTQYF. As DNA, the CDR3 is TGTGCCAGCAGCTTAAACCTGGATACGCAGTATTTT. The variable domain in full, with the rest retrieved from reference TRBV11-1 and TRBJ2-3, is EAEVAQSPRYKITEKSQAVAFWCDPISGHATLYWYRQILGQGPELLVQFQDESVVDDSQLPKDRFSAERLKGVDSTLKIQPAELGDSAMYLCASSLNLDTQYFGPGTRLTVL.

The rearrangement joins TRBV27 to TRBJ2-1; TRBD2 matches 8 bases. Looked up from germline, CDR1 is MNHEY and CDR2 is SMNVEV (reference sequence). Losses at the gene ends were 5 bases for V and 4 bases for J; bases not matched to a gene: 4. The CDR3 runs to 14 residues. CDR3 nucleotide sequence: TGTGCCAGCAGTGTAACTAGCGGATACAATGAGCAGTTCTTC. This translates into CASSVTSGYNEQFF.

V gene TRBV5-1 combines with J gene TRBJ1-1; perhaps TRBD1 as D (6 bases). CDR1 is SGHRS and CDR2 is YFSETQ in the germline V gene. The CDR3 runs 17 residues. With 3 bases removed from V and 5 bases from J, the gap between germline ends came to 23 bases. The CDR3 region has the DNA TGCGCCAGCAGCTATCTGACAGGCTCAAAGCCCCCAACTGAAGCTTTCTTT. Translating gives CASSYLTGSKPPTEAFF.

The CDR3 DNA follows: TGTGCCAGTACCTATACGGGGTCAGACACTGAAGCTTTCTTT. Translation gives CASTYTGSDTEAFF. The chain carries TRBV19 and TRBJ1-1, with unresolved D. V gave up 7 bases and J gave up 3 bases, with 15 bases separating them. Germline lookup yields CDR1 LNHDA and CDR2 SQIVND (reference sequence). The CDR3 length is 14 residues. Drawing the rest from reference TRBV19 and TRBJ1-1, the complete variable domain is DGGITQSPKYLFRKEGQNVTLSCEQNLNHDAMYWYRQDPGQGLRLIYYSQIVNDFQKGDIAEGYSVSREKKESFPLTVTSAQKNPTAFYLCASTYTGSDTEAFFGQGTRLTVV.

The J gene is TRBJ2-5, the V gene TRBV11-2, with D uncertain. The CDR3 length is 15 residues. With 6 bases removed from V and 1 base from J, the gap between germline ends came to 15 bases. Germline V gives CDR1 SGHAT, CDR2 FQNNGV. CDR3 in amino acids: CASRLNRLTQETQYF. For the CDR3, the DNA is TGTGCCAGCAGGCTGAATCGCCTAACCCAAGAGACCCAGTACTTC.

The chain uses TRBV9 and TRBJ2-1; 7 bases fit TRBD2. The germline V gene encodes CDR1 SGDLS and CDR2 YYNGEE. CDR3 length: 14 amino acids. J gave up 10 bases and V 0 bases, and 7 bases lay outside the gene matches. The DNA for the CDR3 is TGTGCCAGCAGCGTAGAGGGCCTGCGGGGGGAGCAGTTCTTC. It specifies CASSVEGLRGEQFF.

This sequence joins TRBV9 and TRBJ2-7; 7 nucleotides match TRBD2. With V trimmed by 0 bases and J by 0 bases, 6 bases remained unmatched. Germline V CDR1 and CDR2: SGDLS, YYNGEE. The CDR3 covers 16 residues. CDR3 in DNA: TGTGCCAGCAGCGTAGACAGCGGGATTTACTCCTACGAGCAGTACTTC. It yields the protein CASSVDSGIYSYEQYF.

In its sample, this clone was seen a few times. In DNA, the CDR3 is TGTGCCAGCATGGACAGGGGAGGCAATCAGCCCCAGCATTTT. It yields the protein CASMDRGGNQPQHF. The chain has TRBV2 and TRBJ1-5; 9 nucleotides agree with TRBD1. Per the germline V gene, CDR1 is SNHLY and CDR2 is FYNNEI. This CDR3 is built from 14 residues. Losses at the gene ends were 7 bases for V and 2 bases for J; bases not matched to a gene: 3.

The chain joins TRBV7-9 to TRBJ2-1; 9 bases map to TRBD1. Per the germline V gene, CDR1 is SEHNR and CDR2 is FQNEAQ (reference sequence). The J segment lost 4 bases and the V segment lost 6 bases, leaving 7 bases of the junction unmatched. This CDR3 region has 15 residues. The CDR3 bases are TGTGCCAGCAGTACCGGGACAGGGACTTACAATGAGCAGTTCTTC. It yields the protein CASSTGTGTYNEQFF. The whole variable domain, remainder taken from reference TRBV7-9 and TRBJ2-1, is DTGVSQNPRHKITKRGQNVTFRCDPISEHNRLYWYRQTLGQGPEFLTYFQNEAQLEKSRLLSDRFSAERPKGSFSTLEIQRTEQGDSAMYLCASSTGTGTYNEQFFGPGTRLTVL.

J is TRBJ2-7 and V is TRBV7-2, with D possibly TRBD2 on 6 matching bases. CDR1 is SGHTA and CDR2 is FQGNSA in the germline V gene. This CDR3 spans 17 amino acids. The ends were cut back, 3 bases at V and 6 bases at J, with 24 bases in the middle. CDR3 amino acids: CASSLEGRGWNAFEQYF. The CDR3, as DNA: TGTGCCAGCAGCTTGGAGGGAAGGGGATGGAATGCTTTCGAGCAGTACTTC.

V and J are TRBV9 and TRBJ1-5, with TRBD1 identical over 7 bases. Germline-derived CDR1 and CDR2 are SGDLS and YYNGEE. The junction had 10 bases not matched to a gene; V was cut back by 3 bases and J by 7 bases. The length of the CDR3 is 15 residues. This CDR3 reads CASSAGLQGSQPQHF. The CDR3 DNA sequence: TGTGCCAGCAGCGCAGGCCTACAGGGGTCCCAGCCCCAGCATTTT.

The chain employs TRBV7-5 and TRBJ2-1; no check of the table's D call, TRBD2, against the DNA was made. TRBV7-5 is designated a pseudogene. This CDR3 has 15 amino acids. The CDR3 coding sequence is TGTGCCAGCAGCCCGGGACTAGCCCGCTACAATGAGCAGTTCTTC. Its protein product is CASSPGLARYNEQFF.

This chain uses TRBV10-1 with TRBJ2-5; D is ambiguous. This CDR3 region has 13 residues. Trimming removed 4 bases from V and 5 bases from J, with 11 bases in between. The germline gives CDR1 WNHNN, CDR2 SYGVQD (reference sequence). CDR3 loop: CASSVGRRETQYF. CDR3 DNA: TGCGCCAGCAGTGTGGGTAGAAGGGAGACCCAGTACTTC.

This clone was seen just once. The genes are TRBV15 and TRBJ1-1; tentatively, D is TRBD1 (6 bases). Germline V gene sequence: CDR1 LNHNV, CDR2 YYDKDF (reference sequence). The CDR3 runs to 15 residues. The germline V and J ends were trimmed by 5 bases and 3 bases, with 16 bases remaining between them. The CDR3 DNA sequence: TGTGCCACCAGCCGACCGGACAGAACGTACACTGAAGCTTTCTTT. Protein product: CATSRPDRTYTEAFF.

The chain couples TRBV7-8 to TRBJ2-1; TRBD2 aligns across 7 bases. This CDR3 contains 14 residues. With 4 bases clipped from V and 3 bases from J, the junction kept 3 bases outside the gene matches. Germline values: CDR1 SGHVS, CDR2 FQNEAQ. This chain's CDR3 is CASSSTGGYNEQFF. CDR3 nucleotide sequence: TGTGCCAGCAGCTCCACGGGGGGCTACAATGAGCAGTTCTTC.

The chain links TRBV11-2 to TRBJ2-7; 8 nucleotides match TRBD2. Germline V gene lookup returns CDR1 SGHAT and CDR2 FQNNGV. Trimming removed 1 base from V and 2 bases from J; junction bases left unmatched: 7. CDR3 size: 16 residues. The CDR3 reads CASSLGFGTRPYEQYF. The CDR3 region has the DNA TGTGCCAGCAGCTTAGGTTTTGGGACTAGACCCTACGAGCAGTACTTC. Drawing the rest from reference TRBV11-2 and TRBJ2-7, the complete variable domain is EAGVAQSPRYKIIEKRQSVAFWCNPISGHATLYWYQQILGQGPKLLIQFQNNGVVDDSQLPKDRFSAERLKGVDSTLKIQPAKLEDSAVYLCASSLGFGTRPYEQYFGPGTRLTVT.

This chain connects TRBV27 to TRBJ1-1; 7 bases are a match to TRBD1. The CDR3 sequence is 13 residues long. V was pared by 6 bases and J by 11 bases, with 12 bases of the junction left unmatched. Germline V gene lookup returns CDR1 MNHEY and CDR2 SMNVEV (reference sequence). The CDR3 bases are TGTGCCAGCAGACGATGGGACAGACCCGACGCTTTCTTT. It encodes CASRRWDRPDAFF.

V gene TRBV4-2 combines with J gene TRBJ2-5; 9 positions match TRBD2. Germline CDR1 and CDR2: LGHNA and YNFKEQ. Unmatched junction bases numbered 11, after V lost 1 base and J lost 5 bases. This CDR3 has 17 amino acids. This CDR3 reads CASSQVGGGALRETQYF. CDR3 DNA: TGTGCCAGCAGCCAAGTGGGCGGGGGGGCCTTGAGGGAGACCCAGTACTTC.

The chain carries TRBV6-5 and TRBJ1-2, with TRBD1 matching 10 bases. CDR1 MNHEY and CDR2 SVGAGI come from the germline V gene. The J segment lost 4 bases and the V segment lost 10 bases, leaving 9 bases of the junction unmatched. The CDR3 has 14 amino acids. The DNA for the CDR3 is TGTGCCACCATTCCGGGACAGGGGATCTATGGCTACACCTTC. It codes for CATIPGQGIYGYTF.

V and J are TRBV5-1 and TRBJ2-1; TRBD2 aligns across 7 bases. Germline values: CDR1 SGHRS, CDR2 YFSETQ. CDR3 length: 14 residues. The V and J ends lost 6 bases and 2 bases, in that order; junction bases with no gene match: 5. Written as DNA, the CDR3 is TGCGCCAGCACCATGAGCGGGGCCTACAATGAGCAGTTCTTC. Its protein is CASTMSGAYNEQFF.

This rearrangement joins TRBV6-5 to TRBJ2-7; D gene uncertain. V dropped 0 bases and J dropped 2 bases, with 11 bases sitting between them. Germline V CDR1 and CDR2: MNHEY, SVGAGI. The CDR3 contains 15 residues. This chain's CDR3 is CASSYSRPVAYEQYF. CDR3 coding DNA: TGTGCCAGCAGTTACTCGCGTCCAGTAGCCTACGAGCAGTACTTC.

The chain is built from TRBV29-1 and TRBJ2-1; maybe TRBD2 (5 bases). Per germline, CDR1 SQVTM and CDR2 ANQGSEA. V was shortened by 6 bases and J by 0 bases, with 12 bases between the two germline ends. The CDR3 contains 14 residues. The CDR3 DNA reads TGCAGCGTGCAGACTATCCTCTCCTACAATGAGCAGTTCTTC. It yields the protein CSVQTILSYNEQFF.

The chain links TRBV7-2 to TRBJ1-1; TRBD1 aligns across 7 bases. CDR3 length equals 14 residues. V shed 3 bases and J 7 bases; nucleotides not matched to a gene: 8. Germline CDR1 SGHTA, CDR2 FQGNSA. For the CDR3, the DNA is TGTGCCAGCAGCTTTTTCGGACAGGCCTATGAAGCTTTCTTT. Translated: CASSFFGQAYEAFF. The full variable domain, rest sourced from reference TRBV7-2 and TRBJ1-1, is GAGVSQSPSNKVTEKGKDVELRCDPISGHTALYWYRQSLGQGLEFLIYFQGNSAPDKSGLPSDRFSAERTGGSVSTLTIQRTQQEDSAVYLCASSFFGQAYEAFFGQGTRLTVV.

The rearrangement links TRBV27 to TRBJ2-7, with D tentatively TRBD2 (7 bases). The CDR3 spans 18 residues. Germline values: CDR1 MNHEY, CDR2 SMNVEV (reference sequence). V lost 5 bases, J lost 1 base, and 24 bases lay in between. This CDR3 is CASSRRGGTGGESYEQYF. The DNA of the CDR3 is TGTGCCAGCAGTCGGAGGGGGGGCACCGGCGGGGAGTCCTACGAGCAGTACTTC.